This TCR beta chain was obtained from a study of regulatory dendritic cells for organ transplantation. Study background: Monocytes received vitamin D3 on days 0 and 4, IL-10 on day 4. Overall study findings and caveats: Considerable individual heterogeneity was seen in alloreactive memory CD8+ T cells. Memory CD8+ clonal expansion seemed more limited with regulatory than mature dendritic cells.

Allogeneic regulatory or mature dendritic cells were co-cultured for 5 days with CFSE-labeled sorted T cells at 1:10. Memory T cells were CD45RO+, naive were CD45RA+, sorted by FACS. Generated by immunoSEQ multiplex PCR, the TCRdb table keeps only in-frame clones and is missing some. The profile covers about 10,000 clones, with about 71% appearing a single time and approximately 0.54% taken by the ten largest. This CDR3 spans 15 amino acids. The ends lost 5 bases at V and 3 bases at J; junction bases unmatched: 7. Germline-derived CDR1 and CDR2 are MDHEN and SYDVKM. Comments on this clone: Its specificity is unknown.

The rearrangement links TRBV28 to TRBJ1-3; 7 bases line up with TRBD1. This receptor was taken from a human donor in good health. Sequences were obtained from naive CD4+ T cells from blood cultured with dendritic cells. The subset here: CD45RA+ naive T cells. The DNA of the CDR3 is TGTGCCAGCAGTACAGGGGAGGTCTTTGGAAACACCATATATTTT. Protein sequence: CASSTGEVFGNTIYF.